The T cell receptor beta chain under discussion was sequenced for a study of blood T cell repertoires in COVID-19. The overall study: The study drew acute and convalescent COVID-19 samples from the United States, Italy and Spain. Nucleic acid was either cDNA or gDNA, and it came from T cells, B-cell-depleted T cells, or PBMCs.

Germline CDR1 and CDR2: MDHEN and SYDVKM. V shed 2 bases and J shed 6 bases, with 13 bases lying between them. This CDR3 is 14 amino acids long. In the study's own analysis: Amplification of reference gene primers provided the estimated nucleated cell counts. This table comes from immunoSEQ multiplex PCR, and its TCRdb copy is limited to in-frame clones, with some not included. For V, J and clone size, that table is used; D and trimming come from the DNA. Of around 75,000 clones listed, around 89% are singletons. The rearrangement joins TRBV28 to TRBJ1-2; weak D call: TRBD1 (5 bases). The sequencing input was peripheral blood. The sequence was obtained from a human donor in a cohort sampled during active COVID-19. The CDR3 loop reads CASSLVRQTHGYTF. In nucleotides, the CDR3 is TGTGCCAGCAGTTTAGTGAGACAGACCCATGGCTACACCTTC.